These T cell receptor beta chains were read from a single sample in a study of circulating and synovial CD4+ cells in juvenile arthritis. Assay: immunoSEQ multiplex PCR; the TCRdb copy retains only in-frame clones and omits some. Of tens of thousands of clones in the sample, roughly 96% were seen once. The material sequenced was CD4+ T cells from blood. Receptors were obtained from a human donor with juvenile idiopathic arthritis. Each CDR3 is given with its conserved first and last residue.

CDR3 protein	J gene	V gene
CASSYSRIGGWGYTF	TRBJ1-2	TRBV6-5
CALNSLDTQYF	TRBJ2-3	TRBV30
CASSPLDTSGSRAQFF	TRBJ2-1	TRBV11-2
CASSLGGGLAYEQYF	TRBJ2-7	TRBV7-2
CASSSGTSGGWSTDTQYF	TRBJ2-3	TRBV27
CASSVQGASYEQYF	TRBJ2-7	TRBV2
CAIGALQNTEAFF	TRBJ1-1	TRBV10-3
CASSNGRTQGAEAFF	TRBJ1-1	TRBV7-3
CASSEQGNQPQHF	TRBJ1-5	TRBV10-1
CASSPRSGTATGELFF	TRBJ2-2	TRBV9
CASSEDRDSYEQYF	TRBJ2-7	TRBV6-1
CASSPPTGHSYEQYF	TRBJ2-7	TRBV28
CASSLGTISEQYF	TRBJ2-7	TRBV13
CAWSVSKEAFF	TRBJ1-1	TRBV30
CASSLQGMENIQYF	TRBJ2-4	TRBV5-6
CASSVDARSGTGELFF	TRBJ2-2	TRBV9
CAWSREGGEQFF	TRBJ2-1	TRBV30
CASSLELYNYGYTF	TRBJ1-2	TRBV5-4
CASSLRFGGAKETQYF	TRBJ2-5	TRBV5-6
CASSSDSGISDEQYF	TRBJ2-7	TRBV6-5
CSVVTALYGYTF	TRBJ1-2	TRBV29-1
CASSDPREGPGGANYGYTF	TRBJ1-2	TRBV10-2
CASSGAGRGYGYTF	TRBJ1-2	TRBV2
CASCMAGGPYNEQFF	TRBJ2-1	TRBV27
CASSWAHRYGYTF	TRBJ1-2	TRBV7-9
CASSFSSGGAYNEQFF	TRBJ2-1	TRBV11-2
CASSQALARNTEAFF	TRBJ1-1	TRBV4-1
CASRTTGPNSPLHF	TRBJ1-6	TRBV6-6
CATSRDGFLDRGVDNEQFF	TRBJ2-1	TRBV15
CASSLGTGGKNTEAFF	TRBJ1-1	TRBV5-6
CASSLGGHLNTEAFF	TRBJ1-1	TRBV5-4
CASSYVGGTEAFF	TRBJ1-1	TRBV6-5
CSAGDRTLDEQYF	TRBJ2-7	TRBV29-1
CASRGQGSNQPQHF	TRBJ1-5	TRBV6-5
CASSQVLIGGEQYF	TRBJ2-7	TRBV4-1
CASSGKQGASNQPQHF	TRBJ1-5	TRBV6-1
CASSLNRDRHNEQFF	TRBJ2-1	TRBV7-3
CASLRREAAYEQYF	TRBJ2-7	TRBV2
CASTPGQGVRGYTF	TRBJ1-2	TRBV5-4
CASKGQGRGYTF	TRBJ1-2	TRBV6-5
CASSSQGYSGNTIYF	TRBJ1-3	TRBV5-5
CASSFGEGEKLFF	TRBJ1-4	TRBV11-2
CASNKRDLTDTQYF	TRBJ2-3	TRBV28
CASSSGPHEKLFF	TRBJ1-4	TRBV5-6
CASSLGQVGETQYF	TRBJ2-5	TRBV2
CASSYGAISNQPQHF	TRBJ1-5	TRBV6-7
CASSQDEGNNSPLHF	TRBJ1-6	TRBV4-3